The sequence of this T cell receptor beta chain was determined in a study of blood T cell repertoires in COVID-19 (dated by TCRdb to the early 2020s). For the study in its entirety: Samples covering the acute and convalescent phases of COVID-19 were provided by collaborators in the United States, Italy and Spain. The material from the prospective study consisted of cDNA or gDNA derived from T cells, B-cell-depleted T cells, or PBMCs. Deeply sampled blood TCRbeta repertoires from subjects exposed to, actively infected with, or recovered from COVID-19 were included in the dataset. A freely available public database, intended as a resource for researchers studying the immune response to SARS-CoV-2, is where the repertoires were released. The samples were drawn from two sources: the first 160 participants of the ongoing ImmuneRACE study, and 1,254 subjects contributed by 6 global collaborators. A de-identified subject ID, COVID-19 status, age in years and sex were almost always included in the sample metadata. Where available, HLA class I and class II types were obtained from metadata supplied by the sample provider rather than from assay-based typing. Points the paper makes about the study in general: Clinical and demographic metadata were provided uncurated, with the amount varying by source and participant.

As encoded in the germline V gene, CDR1 is SNHLY while CDR2 is FYNNEI. V ends up 4 bases short and J 3 bases short, with an unmatched junction base count of 10. CDR3 length: 17 amino acids, cysteine to phenylalanine. Of all the DNA, just the CDR3 is kept, 51 bases in frame from base 1. In regard to this clone: Its antigen target is currently unknown. Per-nucleotide qualities are absent, and no much larger clonotype sits a single base away.

Enrolling through a virtual design, the prospective study's participants ranged in age from roughly 18 to 95 years and lived across roughly 23 United States geographic areas. In the prospective study, participants were assigned to cohorts based on the clinical history participants reported in a screening survey and a study questionnaire. In the prospective study, whole blood, serum and a nasopharyngeal or oropharyngeal swab were collected from each participant by mobile phlebotomists. Prospective study participants could optionally give additional blood draws and questionnaires over an approximately two-month period. Prospective study blood samples were shipped either frozen or at room temperature before DNA extraction. TCRbeta CDR3 regions were amplified from genomic DNA by means of the immunoSEQ Assay, a bias-controlled multiplex PCR. The paper's processing steps were these. Nucleated cell counts per sample were estimated from amplification of reference gene primers within the assay. To quantify the absolute abundance of each unique TCRbeta CDR3 rearrangement, sequence reads were collapsed and filtered. For each sample, productive Simpson clonality was calculated by taking the square root of Simpson's diversity index across productive rearrangements. This is the immuneACCESS table as TCRdb keeps it, with only in-frame sequences that have V and J called. A part of the clones is gone; compared with another copy, unresolved V genes explain less than half, and the rest is unexplained. That table gives V, J and clone size, and the DNA gave D and trimming. Present in this sample are 470,000 or so clones, around 90% of which were seen just once. The top ten clonotypes cover approximately 2% of the sample.

The source of this sequence is a woman aged 18-30 years with acute COVID-19. The chain is encoded by TRBV2 joined to TRBJ2-3; 10 of the junction bases match TRBD2. Input material: PBMCs or T cells enriched from blood (not recorded which). The CDR3 reads as follows: CASSGKREGVLTDTQYF. The nucleotide sequence reads as follows: TGTGCCAGCAGTGGTAAGCGGGAGGGAGTGTTGACAGATACGCAGTATTTT.